The sequence of this T cell receptor (beta chain) was determined in a study of blood T cell repertoires in COVID-19. Study-wide background: Samples representing acute and convalescent COVID-19 were sourced from the United States, Italy and Spain.

CDR3 length: 12 residues. V was trimmed by 8 bases and J by 6 bases, leaving 10 bases between them. The germline V gene has CDR1 SGHVS and CDR2 FQNEAQ. Per the original methods: Amplification of reference gene primers provided the estimated nucleated cell counts. The assay was immunoSEQ multiplex PCR, and TCRdb's table has in-frame clones only and misses some. V, J and clone size are those of that table, while D and trimming were read from the DNA. The repertoire holds some 49,000 clones, with approximately 85% as singletons. The chain combines TRBV7-8 with TRBJ2-2; D unclear. This clonotype was obtained from a human donor in a cohort sampled during active COVID-19. Sequenced sample: peripheral blood. The CDR3 DNA sequence: TGTGCCAGCTCTTACTTATCCGGGGAGCTGTTTTTT. It specifies CASSYLSGELFF. Together with reference TRBV7-8 and TRBJ2-2, the CDR3 gives the full variable domain: GAGVSQSPRYKVAKRGQDVALRCDPISGHVSLFWYQQALGQGPEFLTYFQNEAQLDKSGLPSDRFFAERPEGSVSTLKIQRTQQEDSAVYLCASSYLSGELFFGEGSRLTVL.